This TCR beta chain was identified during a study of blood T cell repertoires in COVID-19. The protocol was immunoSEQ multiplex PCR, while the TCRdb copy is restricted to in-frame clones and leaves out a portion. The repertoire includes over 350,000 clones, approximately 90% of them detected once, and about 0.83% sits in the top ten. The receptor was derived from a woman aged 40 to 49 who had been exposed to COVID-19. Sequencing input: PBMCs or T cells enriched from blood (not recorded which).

CDR3 in amino acids: CASSLEVLGPRDEQFF. DNA for the CDR3: TGTGCCAGCAGCTTAGAGGTGCTAGGCCCGCGCGATGAGCAGTTCTTC. The chain combines TRBV11-3 with TRBJ2-1; no firm D call. The CDR3 has 16 amino acids. V lost 0 bases and J 8 bases, leaving 17 bases between the germline ends. Germline CDR1 SGHNT, CDR2 YENEEA.